This TCR beta chain was captured in a study of blood T cell repertoires in COVID-19. Study-level background: From the United States, Italy and Spain came samples of acute and convalescent COVID-19. In each case, the material was cDNA or gDNA derived from T cells, B-cell-depleted T cells, or PBMCs.

V shed 6 bases, J shed 6 bases, and the junction held 10 bases outside the gene matches. The CDR3 covers 15 residues. The germline gives CDR1 KGHSH, CDR2 LQKENI. Original processing notes: Estimated nucleated cell counts came from reference gene primer amplification. Clones were read by immunoSEQ multiplex PCR, and TCRdb kept only the in-frame ones, dropping some. For V, J and clone size, that table is used; D and trimming come from the DNA. The sample has about 170,000 clones, 85% seen once; the top ten hold about 3%. Material: peripheral blood. The V call is TRBV18, the J call TRBJ2-1; 8 bases are shared with TRBD1. The receptor comes from a human donor with acute or convalescent COVID-19. The donor label of this sample is uncertain. CDR3 in DNA: TGTGCCAGCTCTGCCGGACAGGGTTCGATCAATGAGCAGTTCTTC. Its translation: CASSAGQGSINEQFF.